This T cell receptor (beta chain) is from a study of T cells after yellow fever vaccination. TCRdb fed the 5' RACE reads into MiXCR, producing one record per CDR3 protein. This sample carries tens of thousands of distinct CDR3 sequences, 3.4% of them seen once, and the ten largest clones take roughly 0.97%. The CDR3 contains 17 residues. Germline values: CDR1 SGHRS, CDR2 YFSETQ. V shed 4 bases and J shed 0 bases, with 17 bases lying between them. This clonotype was detected ten times or more. This specimen consisted of PBMCs, either bulk or a sorted T-cell subset (CD4+, CD8+, memory, or dextramer-sorted; not recorded which), obtained more than 40 days after the first yellow fever vaccination. The chain couples TRBV5-1 to TRBJ2-1; either TRBD1 or TRBD2 may supply D (6 bases each). This sequence originates from a man aged 18-30 years who received the YFV17D yellow fever vaccine. CDR3 DNA: TGCGCCAGCAGCAATAAAGTAGGGGGGCTCTCCTACAATGAGCAGTTCTTC. This codes for CASSNKVGGLSYNEQFF.